The following is a TCR beta chain sequence with its context. These data originate in a study of PD-L1 blockade in urothelial cancer. Method: immunoSEQ multiplex PCR; TCRdb's copy keeps in-frame clones and lacks some. The repertoire holds 50,000 to 65,000 clones, with 65% to 90% as singletons. Regarding time point: pretreatment peripheral blood. The CDR3 sequence is 13 residues long. Germline CDR1 MNHEY, CDR2 SMNVEV (reference sequence). Sequences were derived from PBMCs, sampled around atezolizumab (anti-PD-L1) treatment. The sequence was collected from a man between 65 and 79 years old with urothelial cancer. V is TRBV27 and J is TRBJ2-5, with D perhaps matching TRBD2 (6 bases). Judging by the DNA end, TRBJ2-7 fits better; the J call may be wrong. The CDR3 DNA reads as TGTGCCAGCAGGAGGACTACCTCCTACGAGCAGTACTTC. Amino acids: CASRRTTSYEQYF.